Shown below are 4 T cell receptor beta chains from a single sample sequenced in a study of shared clonotypes between healthy human individuals. Naive-designated CD8 cells lacked CD45RO, were positively enriched for CCR7, and omitted terminally differentiated effector memory CD45RA+ cells. TCRdb's table, derived via immunoSEQ multiplex PCR, lists solely in-frame clones and lacks some. This table has over 750,000 clones, just over 95% appearing once. The sample taken for sequencing was naive CD8+ T cells sorted from blood. The receptors come from a man aged 30 to 45 in good health.

V gene TRBV7-2 combines with J gene TRBJ2-1; TRBD2 aligns across 10 bases. J was trimmed by 2 bases and V by 3 bases; bases with no gene match: 10. This CDR3 spans 18 amino acids. Germline values: CDR1 SGHTA, CDR2 FQGNSA. This CDR3 reads CASSFPALTSGTYNEQFF. In DNA form, the CDR3 reads TGTGCCAGCAGCTTCCCGGCTTTAACTAGCGGGACCTACAATGAGCAGTTCTTC.

The genes are TRBV7-9 and TRBJ2-2; D unclear. The CDR3 contains 12 residues. Per germline, CDR1 SEHNR and CDR2 FQNEAQ (reference sequence). V lost 5 bases, J lost 5 bases, and 6 bases lay in between. The CDR3 nucleotides read TGTGCCAGCAGCCCCCAGACCGGGGAGCTGTTTTTT. It translates to CASSPQTGELFF.

The rearrangement joins TRBV6-4 to TRBJ2-3; TRBD2 agrees at 7 bases. J gave up 2 bases and V 6 bases, and 11 bases lay outside the gene matches. Looked up from germline, CDR1 is MRHNA and CDR2 is SNTAGT. This CDR3 contains 16 residues. The CDR3 spells CASSHPREAATDTQYF. DNA for the CDR3: TGTGCCAGCAGCCACCCCCGGGAGGCAGCCACAGATACGCAGTATTTT.

The rearrangement links TRBV13 to TRBJ2-7; 9 nucleotides line up with TRBD2. V lost 5 bases and J lost 4; bases outside the gene matches: 9. The CDR3 is 15 residues long. Per germline, CDR1 PRHDT and CDR2 FYEKMQ (reference sequence). CDR3: CASSILAGAVYEQYF. CDR3 coding DNA: TGTGCCAGCAGCATCTTAGCGGGAGCGGTATACGAGCAGTACTTC.